These 17 T cell receptor beta chains came from one sample sequenced in a study of human T cells and chemical hapten exposure. TCRdb reprocessed the RACE reads via MiXCR and lists one record per CDR3 protein. The sample lists 120,000 or so distinct CDR3 sequences, around 13% occurring once. Stated time point: patch test 1, 2 weeks after DPC sensitization. Treatment given: therapeutic diphenylcyclopropenone sensitization with weekly scalp DPC. Sample: whole blood, taken in connection with sensitization to the hapten diphenylcyclopropenone (DPC). These receptors were taken from a man aged 18 to 30 with alopecia areata. Some clones in this sample may be carry-over from other donors' samples.

In this sample, this clonotype turned up a few times. The conserved final phenylalanine or tryptophan is absent from the CDR3, which likely points to a read error. The DNA is left out, because the CDR3 cannot be placed on it with certainty; the CDR3 is given as TCRdb lists it. This chain uses TRBV3-1 with TRBJ2-1; TRBD1 is the table's D call, not checked against the DNA. The length of the CDR3 is 11 amino acids, counting both ends. CDR1 and CDR2 (germline): LGHDT, YNNKEL (reference sequence). CDR3 sequence reads: CASSREQTLWL.

This sequence joins TRBV27 and TRBJ1-1; the D is unclear. The CDR3 contains 13 residues. V shed 6 bases and J shed 2 bases, with 10 bases lying between them. Germline values: CDR1 MNHEY, CDR2 SMNVEV (reference sequence). The CDR3 reads CASSSSQNTEAFF. The CDR3 DNA reads TGTGCCAGCAGCTCCTCCCAAAACACTGAAGCTTTCTTT.

This clonotype was seen more than once but under ten times. V usage is TRBV29-1 and J usage is TRBJ2-2, with TRBD1 matching over 8 bases. V gave up 6 bases and J gave up 4 bases; unmatched junction bases: 7. CDR1 and CDR2 (germline): SQVTM, ANQGSEA. The length of the CDR3 is 14 residues. The CDR3 protein is CSVFQGASTGELFF. The CDR3, as DNA: TGCAGCGTCTTTCAGGGGGCGAGCACCGGGGAGCTGTTTTTT.

This clonotype has a single count. The chain carries TRBV24-1 and TRBJ2-1; D gene unclear. Germline V CDR1 and CDR2: KGHDR, SFDVKD. This CDR3 region has 15 residues. V was cut by 0 bases and J by 2 bases, with 7 bases left in between. CDR3 residues: CATSDLGTAYNEQFF. DNA of the CDR3: TGTGCCACCAGTGATTTGGGTACAGCCTACAATGAGCAGTTCTTC.

The chain combines TRBV20-1 with TRBJ2-1; D is ambiguous. V gave up 1 base and J gave up 8 bases, with 18 bases separating them. From germline, CDR1 is DFQATT and CDR2 SNEGSKA (reference sequence). This CDR3 spans 15 amino acids. The CDR3 protein is CSARGPDPGGDEQFF. CDR3 nucleotides: TGCAGTGCTAGAGGTCCGGACCCGGGTGGCGATGAGCAGTTCTTC.

The chain couples TRBV4-3 to TRBJ2-7; 7 positions agree with TRBD1. The length of the CDR3 is 16 residues. Germline V gives CDR1 LGHNA, CDR2 YSLEER. With 0 bases clipped from V and 1 base from J, the junction kept 6 bases outside the gene matches. In DNA, the CDR3 is TGCGCCAGCAGCCAAGATGTGACAGGGTCTTCCTACGAGCAGTACTTC. Protein: CASSQDVTGSSYEQYF.

This CDR3 is CSAHPIDSNQPQHF. DNA for the CDR3: TGCAGTGCTCACCCAATCGATAGCAATCAGCCCCAGCATTTT. The chain joins TRBV20-1 to TRBJ1-5; D is undetermined. The ends were cut back, 5 bases at V and 0 bases at J, with 11 bases in the middle. This CDR3 is 14 amino acids long. Germline lookup yields CDR1 DFQATT and CDR2 SNEGSKA (reference sequence).

In this sample, this clonotype turned up a few times. This chain links TRBV19 with TRBJ2-7; TRBD1 might be the D (5 bases). Germline loops: CDR1 LNHDA, CDR2 SQIVND (reference sequence). The V end was cut by 7 bases, the J end by 6 bases, with 22 bases between. There are 15 residues in the CDR3. The CDR3 sequence is CASTPQGGGSGEQYF. The CDR3, as DNA: TGTGCCAGTACCCCCCAGGGCGGCGGCTCCGGCGAGCAGTACTTC.

V is TRBV6-2 or TRBV6-3 and J is TRBJ2-3; 10 bases align to TRBD2. Germline V gene sequence: CDR1 MNHEY, CDR2 SVGEGT. V trimming: 6 bases; J trimming: 3 bases; junction bases outside the gene matches: 9. The CDR3 totals 16 residues. CDR3 DNA: TGTGCCAGCAGCCTAACTAGCGGGGCCCAAACAGATACGCAGTATTTT. Its protein product is CASSLTSGAQTDTQYF.

V and J are TRBV3-1 and TRBJ1-1; 9 bases line up with TRBD1. The CDR3 covers 14 residues. Trimming removed 3 bases from V and 6 bases from J; junction bases left unmatched: 5. Germline lookup yields CDR1 LGHDT and CDR2 YNNKEL (reference sequence). The CDR3 spells CASSHGTGSSEAFF. For the CDR3, the DNA is TGTGCCAGCAGCCATGGGACAGGGAGTTCTGAAGCTTTCTTT.

V is TRBV6-2 or TRBV6-3 and J is TRBJ2-3, with D unclear. The CDR3 is 15 residues long. Germline V lookup: CDR1 MNHEY, CDR2 SVGEGT. Trimming stripped 6 bases from V and 4 bases from J, with 17 bases between. The CDR3 reads CASSDRGIRADTQYF. The CDR3 region has the DNA TGTGCCAGCAGCGACCGAGGAATTCGAGCAGATACGCAGTATTTT.

The table lists this clonotype with a few counts. The CDR3 coding sequence is TGTGCCAGCAGCCACAGGTCGCTGAAGCCGAACTATGGCTACACCTTC. Translation gives CASSHRSLKPNYGYTF. The V gene is TRBV7-9, the J gene TRBJ1-2; the D gene is possibly TRBD1 (5 bases). V lost 5 bases and J 2 bases, leaving 18 bases between the germline ends. The CDR3 length is 16 residues. CDR1 and CDR2 (germline): SEHNR, FQNEAQ (reference sequence).

The chain recombines TRBV29-1 with TRBJ2-3; D is unclear. Trimming took 2 bases from V and 2 from J, leaving 2 bases between them. The length of the CDR3 is 11 residues. Per germline, CDR1 SQVTM and CDR2 ANQGSEA. CDR3 nucleotides: TGCAGCGTTGAAAACACAGATACGCAGTATTTT. Residues: CSVENTDTQYF.

J is TRBJ2-3 and V is TRBV6-4; 8 nucleotides match TRBD1. V lost 2 bases and J lost 7; bases outside the gene matches: 5. The CDR3 is 14 amino acids. CDR1 and CDR2 (germline): MRHNA, SNTAGT. DNA of the CDR3: TGTGCCAGCAGTGACATGCAGGGGGCAAATACGCAGTATTTT. It codes for CASSDMQGANTQYF.

This clonotype was observed a handful of times. The chain employs TRBV12-3 or TRBV12-4 and TRBJ2-5; D is unresolved. The CDR3 extends over 13 amino acids. V shed 3 bases and J shed 5 bases, with 10 bases lying between them. The CDR3 DNA follows: TGTGCCAGCAGTTTCGGCCCAGACGAGACCCAGTACTTC. Amino acids: CASSFGPDETQYF.

This clonotype was counted many times. The chain employs TRBV9 and TRBJ2-3; maybe TRBD2 (5 bases). V shed 4 bases and J shed 4 bases, with 13 bases lying between them. Germline-derived CDR1 and CDR2 are SGDLS and YYNGEE. The length of the CDR3 is 14 residues. The CDR3 region has the DNA TGTGCCAGCAGCTTCGGGGTTAGGGCAGATACGCAGTATTTT. This gives the protein CASSFGVRADTQYF.

This clonotype was seen many times. The chain combines TRBV7-9 with TRBJ2-2; D perhaps matches TRBD1 (6 bases). Germline V gene sequence: CDR1 SEHNR, CDR2 FQNEAQ (reference sequence). Trimming cost V 5 bases and J 1 base, with 8 bases left between them. This CDR3 is 14 amino acids long. The CDR3 spells CASSPDRNTGELFF. In DNA form, the CDR3 reads TGTGCCAGCAGCCCGGACAGGAACACCGGGGAGCTGTTTTTT.